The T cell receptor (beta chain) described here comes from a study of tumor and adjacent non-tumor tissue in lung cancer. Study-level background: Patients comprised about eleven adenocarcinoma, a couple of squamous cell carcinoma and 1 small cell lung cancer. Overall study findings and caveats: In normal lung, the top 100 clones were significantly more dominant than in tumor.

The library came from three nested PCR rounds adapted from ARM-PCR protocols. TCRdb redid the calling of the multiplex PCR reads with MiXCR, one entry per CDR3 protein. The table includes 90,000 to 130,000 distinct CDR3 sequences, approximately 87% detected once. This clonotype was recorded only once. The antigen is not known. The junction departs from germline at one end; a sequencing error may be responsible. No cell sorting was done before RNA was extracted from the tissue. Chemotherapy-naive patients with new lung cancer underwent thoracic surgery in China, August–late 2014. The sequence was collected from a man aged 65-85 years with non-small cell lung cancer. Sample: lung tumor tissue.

The chain's CDR3 is CASGYFASRRAGTEELFF. The CDR3 region has the DNA TGTGCCAGCGGTTATTTTGCTAGCCGGAGGGCCGGAACCGAGGAGCTGTTTTTT. The J gene is TRBJ2-2, the V gene TRBV6-2 or TRBV6-3; perhaps TRBD2 as D (6 bases). The CDR3 consists of 18 residues. The V gene's germline CDR1 is MNHEY and CDR2 SVGEGT.